This T cell receptor (beta chain) is drawn from a study of T cell responses to AZD1222 COVID-19 vaccine. V lost 2 bases, J lost 7 bases, and 12 bases lay in between. The CDR3 is 13 residues long. CDR1 is MNHEY and CDR2 is SVGAGI in the germline V gene. Clones were read by immunoSEQ multiplex PCR, and TCRdb kept only the in-frame ones, dropping some. The sample lists roughly 97,000 clones; around 89% were seen once. The sequence was collected from an adult in good health. The source material was peripheral blood, sampled on day 0 of AZD1222 vaccination. V gene TRBV6-5 combines with J gene TRBJ2-7; either TRBD1 or TRBD2 may fit D (6 bases each). This CDR3 is CASSYPGAPEQYF. DNA of the CDR3: TGTGCCAGCAGTTACCCGGGGGCACCGGAGCAGTACTTC.